The 9 T cell receptor beta chains in this list originate from one sample, sequenced in a study of blood T cell repertoires in COVID-19. The repertoire was sequenced with immunoSEQ multiplex PCR; TCRdb's copy has only in-frame clones and lacks some. The sample has hundreds of thousands of clones; approximately 86% are singletons. The sequencing sample was made of peripheral blood. These receptors were collected from a woman aged 60 to 75 who had recovered from COVID-19.

The genes are TRBV5-1 and TRBJ1-4; D is unresolved. Germline lookup yields CDR1 SGHRS and CDR2 YFSETQ. The germline V and J ends were trimmed by 2 bases and 8 bases, with 10 bases remaining between them. The CDR3 runs 13 residues. For the CDR3, the DNA is TGCGCCAGCAGCTTTCTAGTTGGCGAAAAACTGTTTTTT. Its protein is CASSFLVGEKLFF.

The chain uses TRBV18 and TRBJ1-6; D is undetermined. V shed 5 bases and J shed 0 bases, with 14 bases lying between them. Germline CDR1 reads KGHSH; CDR2 reads LQKENI. The CDR3 runs 17 residues. The CDR3: CASSEQSPSSYNSPLHF. The CDR3 bases are TGTGCCAGCTCAGAACAGTCCCCGAGCTCCTATAATTCACCCCTCCACTTT.

This clone was observed once. This sequence joins TRBV7-8 and TRBJ2-2, with 12 bases that match TRBD2. V was pared by 5 bases and J by 2 bases, with 6 bases of the junction left unmatched. The germline CDR1 and CDR2 sequences are SGHVS and FQNEAQ. This CDR3 is 17 amino acids long. The DNA for the CDR3 is TGTGCCAGCAGCCGTCGACTAGCGGGGGCTAACACCGGGGAGCTGTTTTTT. Translating it yields CASSRRLAGANTGELFF.

This chain joins TRBV7-9 and TRBJ2-7; tentative D call: TRBD1 (5 bases). The V end lost 1 base, the J end lost 6 bases, and 10 bases lay between the germline ends. The CDR3 is 13 amino acids. Germline V gives CDR1 SEHNR, CDR2 FQNEAQ (reference sequence). This CDR3 reads CASSLGSRAEQYF. DNA of the CDR3: TGTGCCAGCAGCTTAGGGAGCAGGGCCGAGCAGTACTTC.

CDR3 in amino acids: CASSPTGSLTTNEKLFF. CDR3 bases: TGTGCCAGCTCACCCACAGGAAGTTTGACAACTAATGAAAAACTGTTTTTT. This chain joins TRBV18 and TRBJ1-4; D perhaps matches TRBD1 (5 bases). The CDR3 contains 17 residues. The germline V and J ends were trimmed by 3 bases and 0 bases, with 14 bases remaining between them. CDR1 is KGHSH, CDR2 LQKENI, per germline.

The V and J genes are TRBV5-6 and TRBJ2-1, with D perhaps TRBD2 (6 bases). Trimming removed 0 bases from V and 8 bases from J, with 15 bases in between. The CDR3 covers 15 residues. Germline loops: CDR1 SGHDT, CDR2 YYEEEE. The DNA of the CDR3 is TGTGCCAGCAGCTTGGGGTTCAGGGAGGTAGATGAGCAGTTCTTC. Translation gives CASSLGFREVDEQFF.

J is TRBJ2-1 and V is TRBV5-1; D might be TRBD2 (6 bases). Germline V CDR1 and CDR2: SGHRS, YFSETQ. V lost 4 bases to trimming and J lost 6 bases, with 17 bases between them. This CDR3 region has 15 residues. The CDR3 DNA is TGCGCCAGCAGCCACGGGGACTCTCGGGGCAATGAGCAGTTCTTC. Amino acid sequence: CASSHGDSRGNEQFF.

The chain uses TRBV18 and TRBJ1-3; D unresolved. V gave up 4 bases and J gave up 3 bases, with 7 bases separating them. Germline CDR1 and CDR2: KGHSH and LQKENI. The CDR3 runs to 13 residues. The CDR3 sequence: CASSRAYGNTIYF. CDR3 bases: TGTGCCAGCTCACGAGCGTATGGAAACACCATATATTTT. The variable domain in full, with the rest retrieved from reference TRBV18 and TRBJ1-3, is NAGVMQNPRHLVRRRGQEARLRCSPMKGHSHVYWYRQLPEEGLKFMVYLQKENIIDESGMPKERFSAEFPKEGPSILRIQQVVRGDSAAYFCASSRAYGNTIYFGEGSWLTVV.

The rearrangement joins TRBV27 to TRBJ2-7; tentatively, D is TRBD2 (6 bases). The CDR3 has 13 amino acids. V was trimmed by 3 bases and J by 1 base, leaving 7 bases between them. The germline V gene has CDR1 MNHEY and CDR2 SMNVEV (reference sequence). The CDR3 nucleotides read TGTGCCAGCAGTTTGGGGGGTTCCTACGAGCAGTACTTC. As protein: CASSLGGSYEQYF.